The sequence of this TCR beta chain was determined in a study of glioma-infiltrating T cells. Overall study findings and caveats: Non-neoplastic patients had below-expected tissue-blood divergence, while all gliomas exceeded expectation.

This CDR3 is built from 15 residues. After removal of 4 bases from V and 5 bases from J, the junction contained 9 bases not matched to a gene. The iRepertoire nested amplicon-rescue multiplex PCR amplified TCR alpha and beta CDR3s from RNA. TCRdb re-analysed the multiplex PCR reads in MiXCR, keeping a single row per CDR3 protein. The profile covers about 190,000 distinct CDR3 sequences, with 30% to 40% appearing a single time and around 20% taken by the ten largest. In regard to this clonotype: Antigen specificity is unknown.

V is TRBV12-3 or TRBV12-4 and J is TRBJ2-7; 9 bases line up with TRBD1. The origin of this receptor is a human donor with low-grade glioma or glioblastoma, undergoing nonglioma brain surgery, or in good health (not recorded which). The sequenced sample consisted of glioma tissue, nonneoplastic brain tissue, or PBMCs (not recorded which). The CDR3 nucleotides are TGTGCCAGCAGTTGGGGACAGGGTTCCTATGACGAGCAGTACTTC. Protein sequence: CASSWGQGSYDEQYF.